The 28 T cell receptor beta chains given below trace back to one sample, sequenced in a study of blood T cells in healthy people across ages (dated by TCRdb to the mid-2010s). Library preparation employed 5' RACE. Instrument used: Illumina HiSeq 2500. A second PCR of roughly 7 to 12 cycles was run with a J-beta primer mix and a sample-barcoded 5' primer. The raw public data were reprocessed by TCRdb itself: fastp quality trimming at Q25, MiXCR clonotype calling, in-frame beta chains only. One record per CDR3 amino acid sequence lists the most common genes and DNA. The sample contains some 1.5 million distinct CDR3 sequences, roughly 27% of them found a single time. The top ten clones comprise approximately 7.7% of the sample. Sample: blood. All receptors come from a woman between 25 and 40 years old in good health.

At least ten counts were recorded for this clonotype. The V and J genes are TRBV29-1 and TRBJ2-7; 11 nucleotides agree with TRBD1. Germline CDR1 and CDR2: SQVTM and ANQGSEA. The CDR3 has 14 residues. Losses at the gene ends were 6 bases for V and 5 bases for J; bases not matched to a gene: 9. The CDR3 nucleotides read TGCAGCGTCGCCGTCGGACAGGGGGCGGACGAGCAGTACTTC. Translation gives CSVAVGQGADEQYF.

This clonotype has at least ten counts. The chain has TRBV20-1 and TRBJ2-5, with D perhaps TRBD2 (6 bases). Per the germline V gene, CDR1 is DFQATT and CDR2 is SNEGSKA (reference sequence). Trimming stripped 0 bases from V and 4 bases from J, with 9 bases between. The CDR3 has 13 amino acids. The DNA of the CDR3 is TGCAGTGCTAGAGACGGGACTCTAGAGACCCAGTACTTC. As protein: CSARDGTLETQYF.

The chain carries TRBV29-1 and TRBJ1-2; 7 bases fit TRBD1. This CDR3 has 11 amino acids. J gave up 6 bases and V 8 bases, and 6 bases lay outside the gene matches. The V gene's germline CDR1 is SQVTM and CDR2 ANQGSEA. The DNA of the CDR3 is TGCAGCTCTCTACAGGGGAATGGCTACACCTTC. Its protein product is CSSLQGNGYTF.

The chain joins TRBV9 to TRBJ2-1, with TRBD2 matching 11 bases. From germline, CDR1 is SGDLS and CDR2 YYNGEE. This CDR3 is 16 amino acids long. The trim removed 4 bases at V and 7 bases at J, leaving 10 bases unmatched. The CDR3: CASSPRLVAGGNEQFF. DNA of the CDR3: TGTGCCAGCAGCCCTCGATTGGTAGCGGGGGGGAATGAGCAGTTCTTC.

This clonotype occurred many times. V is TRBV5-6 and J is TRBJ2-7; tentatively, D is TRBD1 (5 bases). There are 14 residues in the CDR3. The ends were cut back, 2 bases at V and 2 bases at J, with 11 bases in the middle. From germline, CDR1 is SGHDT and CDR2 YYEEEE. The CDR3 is CASSLVGQPYEQYF. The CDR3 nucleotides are TGTGCCAGCAGCTTAGTCGGACAACCCTACGAGCAGTACTTC.

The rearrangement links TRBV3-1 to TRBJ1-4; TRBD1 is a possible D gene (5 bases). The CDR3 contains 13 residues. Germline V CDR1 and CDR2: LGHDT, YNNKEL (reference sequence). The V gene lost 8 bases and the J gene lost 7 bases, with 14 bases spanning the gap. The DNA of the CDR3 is TGTGCCAGCGCAGTGGGGCGCGGTGAAAAACTGTTTTTT. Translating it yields CASAVGRGEKLFF.

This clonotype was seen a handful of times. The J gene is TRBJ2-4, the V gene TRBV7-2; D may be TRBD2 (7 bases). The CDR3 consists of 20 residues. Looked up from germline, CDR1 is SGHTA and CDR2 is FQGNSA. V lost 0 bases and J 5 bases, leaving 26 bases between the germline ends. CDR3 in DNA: TGTGCCAGCAGCTTAGCGGGACCCGGGGCGGGGGCGGGTCAACAAAACATTCAGTACTTC. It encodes CASSLAGPGAGAGQQNIQYF.

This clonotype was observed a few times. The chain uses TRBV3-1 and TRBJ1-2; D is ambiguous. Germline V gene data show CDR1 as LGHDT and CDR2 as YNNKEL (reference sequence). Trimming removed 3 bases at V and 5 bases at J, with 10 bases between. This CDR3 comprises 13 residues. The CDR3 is CASSHGEVYGYTF. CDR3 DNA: TGTGCCAGCAGCCACGGGGAGGTGTATGGCTACACCTTC.

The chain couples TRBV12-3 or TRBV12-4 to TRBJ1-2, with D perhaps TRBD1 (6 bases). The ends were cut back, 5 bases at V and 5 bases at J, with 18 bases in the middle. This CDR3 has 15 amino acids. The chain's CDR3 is CASSASQGKGYGYTF. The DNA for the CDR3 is TGTGCCAGCAGTGCCTCACAGGGAAAAGGGTATGGCTACACCTTC.

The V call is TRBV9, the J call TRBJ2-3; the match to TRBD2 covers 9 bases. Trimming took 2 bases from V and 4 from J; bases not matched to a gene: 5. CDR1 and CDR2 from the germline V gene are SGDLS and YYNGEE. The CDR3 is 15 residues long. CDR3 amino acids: CASSVASGEADTQYF. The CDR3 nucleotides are TGTGCCAGCAGCGTGGCTAGCGGGGAGGCAGATACGCAGTATTTT.

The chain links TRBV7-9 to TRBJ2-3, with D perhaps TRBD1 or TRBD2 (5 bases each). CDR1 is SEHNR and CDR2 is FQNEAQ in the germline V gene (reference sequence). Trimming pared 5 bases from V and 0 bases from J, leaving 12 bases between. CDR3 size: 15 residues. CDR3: CASSRGADSTDTQYF. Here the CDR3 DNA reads TGTGCCAGCAGCCGAGGGGCGGATAGCACAGATACGCAGTATTTT.

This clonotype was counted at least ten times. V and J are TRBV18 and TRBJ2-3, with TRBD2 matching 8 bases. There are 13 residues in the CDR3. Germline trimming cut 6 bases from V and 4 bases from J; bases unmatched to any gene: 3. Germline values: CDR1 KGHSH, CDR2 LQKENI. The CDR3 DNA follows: TGTGCCAGCTCCCGGCGGGAGGCAGATACGCAGTATTTT. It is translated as CASSRREADTQYF.

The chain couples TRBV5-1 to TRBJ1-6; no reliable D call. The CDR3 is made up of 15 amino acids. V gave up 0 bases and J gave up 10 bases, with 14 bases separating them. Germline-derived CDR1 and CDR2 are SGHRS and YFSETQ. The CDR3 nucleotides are TGCGCCAGCAGCTTGGCCTCTAGCCCCGCCTCACCCCTCCACTTT. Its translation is CASSLASSPASPLHF.

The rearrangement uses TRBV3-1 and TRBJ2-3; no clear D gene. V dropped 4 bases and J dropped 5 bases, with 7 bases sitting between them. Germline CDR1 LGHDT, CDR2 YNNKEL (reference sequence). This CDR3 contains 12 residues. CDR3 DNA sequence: TGTGCCAGCAGCCGGTTGTTAGATACGCAGTATTTT. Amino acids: CASSRLLDTQYF.

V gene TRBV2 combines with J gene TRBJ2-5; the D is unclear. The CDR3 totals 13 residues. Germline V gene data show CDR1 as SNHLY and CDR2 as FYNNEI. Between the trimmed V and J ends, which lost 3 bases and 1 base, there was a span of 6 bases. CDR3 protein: CASSDESQETQYF. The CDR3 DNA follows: TGTGCCAGCAGTGATGAATCCCAAGAGACCCAGTACTTC.

DNA for the CDR3: TGTGCCAGCAGCCAGGGAGCAACTTCACCCCTCCACTTT. This sequence encodes CASSQGATSPLHF. The rearrangement links TRBV12-3 or TRBV12-4 to TRBJ1-6; D might be TRBD1 (5 bases). The CDR3 is 13 amino acids. Trimming took 6 bases from V and 9 from J, leaving 12 bases between them.

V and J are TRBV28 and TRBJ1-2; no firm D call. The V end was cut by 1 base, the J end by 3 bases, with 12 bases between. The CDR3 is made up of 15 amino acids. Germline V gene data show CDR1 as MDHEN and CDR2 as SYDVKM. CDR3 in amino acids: CASSLLGRKDYGYTF. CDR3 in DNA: TGTGCCAGCAGTTTATTAGGACGCAAAGACTATGGCTACACCTTC.

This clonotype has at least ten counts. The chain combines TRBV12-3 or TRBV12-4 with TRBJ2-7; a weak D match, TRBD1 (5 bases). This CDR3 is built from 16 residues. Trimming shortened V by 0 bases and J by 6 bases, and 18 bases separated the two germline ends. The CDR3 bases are TGTGCCAGCAGTTTAGCGGTCGCAGGGAAGAGTTCCGAGCAGTACTTC. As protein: CASSLAVAGKSSEQYF.

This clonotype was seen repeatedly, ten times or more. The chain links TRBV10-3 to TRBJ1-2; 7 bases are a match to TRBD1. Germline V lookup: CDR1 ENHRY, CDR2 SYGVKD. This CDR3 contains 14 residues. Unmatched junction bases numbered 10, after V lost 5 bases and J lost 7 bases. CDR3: CAISPHEGAGGYTF. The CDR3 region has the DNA TGTGCCATCAGTCCTCACGAGGGGGCAGGTGGCTACACCTTC.

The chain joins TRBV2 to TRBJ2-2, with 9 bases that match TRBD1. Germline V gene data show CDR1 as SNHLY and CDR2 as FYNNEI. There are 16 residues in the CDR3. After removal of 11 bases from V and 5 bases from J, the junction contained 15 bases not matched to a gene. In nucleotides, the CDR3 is TGTGCCGAGGGACAGGGCAGTGGGTTGAGGACCGGGGAGCTGTTTTTT. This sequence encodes CAEGQGSGLRTGELFF.

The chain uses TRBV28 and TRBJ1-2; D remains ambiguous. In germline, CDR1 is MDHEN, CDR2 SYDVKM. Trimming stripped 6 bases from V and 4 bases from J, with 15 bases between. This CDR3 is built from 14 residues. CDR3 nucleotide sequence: TGTGCCAGCAGCCCTCTACAGTCGGGCTATGGCTACACCTTC. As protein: CASSPLQSGYGYTF.

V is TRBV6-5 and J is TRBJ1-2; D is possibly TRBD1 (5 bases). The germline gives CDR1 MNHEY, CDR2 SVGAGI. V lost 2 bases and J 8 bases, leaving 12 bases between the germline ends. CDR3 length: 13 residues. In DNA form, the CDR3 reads TGTGCCAGCAGTTACGGGGGAGGGAAGGGCTACACCTTC. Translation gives CASSYGGGKGYTF.

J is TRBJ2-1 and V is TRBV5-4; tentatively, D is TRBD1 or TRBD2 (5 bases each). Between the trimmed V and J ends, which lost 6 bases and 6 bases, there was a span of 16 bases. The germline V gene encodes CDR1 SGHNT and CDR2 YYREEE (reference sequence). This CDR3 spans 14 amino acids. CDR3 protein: CASKPGTDFNEQFF. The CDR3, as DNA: TGTGCCAGCAAGCCTGGGACGGACTTCAATGAGCAGTTCTTC.

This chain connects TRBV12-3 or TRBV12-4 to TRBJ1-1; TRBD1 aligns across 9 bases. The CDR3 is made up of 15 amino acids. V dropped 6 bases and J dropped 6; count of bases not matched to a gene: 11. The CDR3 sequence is CASRLYRGPAAEAFF. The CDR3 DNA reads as TGTGCCAGCAGGCTTTACAGGGGGCCCGCGGCTGAAGCTTTCTTT.

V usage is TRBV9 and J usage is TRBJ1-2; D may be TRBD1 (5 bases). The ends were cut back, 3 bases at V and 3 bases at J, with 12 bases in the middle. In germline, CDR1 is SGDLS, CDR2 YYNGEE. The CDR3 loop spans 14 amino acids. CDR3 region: CASSAGLNDYGYTF. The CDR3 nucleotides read TGTGCCAGCAGCGCGGGACTTAACGACTATGGCTACACCTTC. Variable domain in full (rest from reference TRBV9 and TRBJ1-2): DSGVTQTPKHLITATGQRVTLRCSPRSGDLSVYWYQQSLDQGLQFLIQYYNGEERAKGNILERFSAQQFPDLHSELNLSSLELGDSALYFCASSAGLNDYGYTFGSGTRLTVV.

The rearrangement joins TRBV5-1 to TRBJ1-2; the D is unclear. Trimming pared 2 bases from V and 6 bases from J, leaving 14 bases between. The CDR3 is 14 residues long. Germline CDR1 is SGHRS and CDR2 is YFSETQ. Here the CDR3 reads CASSFGWGTNGYTF. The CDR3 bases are TGCGCCAGCAGCTTCGGCTGGGGAACAAATGGCTACACCTTC.

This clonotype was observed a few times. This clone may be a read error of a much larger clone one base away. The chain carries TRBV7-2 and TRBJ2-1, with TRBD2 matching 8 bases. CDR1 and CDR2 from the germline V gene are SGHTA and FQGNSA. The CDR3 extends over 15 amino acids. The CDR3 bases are TGTGCCGGCAGCCCCGGGGGGGCCATGTCCCATGAGCAGTTCTTC. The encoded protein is CAGSPGGAMSHEQFF.

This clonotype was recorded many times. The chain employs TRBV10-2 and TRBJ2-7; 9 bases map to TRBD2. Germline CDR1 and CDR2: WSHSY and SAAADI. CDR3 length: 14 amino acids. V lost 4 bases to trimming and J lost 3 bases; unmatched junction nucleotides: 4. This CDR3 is CASSGSGRNYEQYF. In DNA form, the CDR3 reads TGCGCCAGCAGTGGGAGCGGGAGGAACTACGAGCAGTACTTC.